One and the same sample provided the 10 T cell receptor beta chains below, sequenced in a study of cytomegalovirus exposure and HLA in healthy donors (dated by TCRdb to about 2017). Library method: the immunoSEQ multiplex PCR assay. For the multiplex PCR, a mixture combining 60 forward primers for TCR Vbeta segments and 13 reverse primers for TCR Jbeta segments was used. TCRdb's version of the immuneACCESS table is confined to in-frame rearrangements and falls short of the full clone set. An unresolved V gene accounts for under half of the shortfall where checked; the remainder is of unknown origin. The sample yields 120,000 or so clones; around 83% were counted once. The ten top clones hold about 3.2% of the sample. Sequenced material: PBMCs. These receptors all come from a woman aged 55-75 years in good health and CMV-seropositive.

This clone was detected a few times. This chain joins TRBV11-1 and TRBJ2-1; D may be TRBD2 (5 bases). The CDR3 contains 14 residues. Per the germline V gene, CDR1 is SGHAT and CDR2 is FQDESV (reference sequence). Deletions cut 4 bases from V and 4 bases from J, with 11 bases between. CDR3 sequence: CASSSPGGYNEQFF. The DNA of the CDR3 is TGTGCCAGCAGCTCTCCAGGCGGGTACAATGAGCAGTTCTTC.

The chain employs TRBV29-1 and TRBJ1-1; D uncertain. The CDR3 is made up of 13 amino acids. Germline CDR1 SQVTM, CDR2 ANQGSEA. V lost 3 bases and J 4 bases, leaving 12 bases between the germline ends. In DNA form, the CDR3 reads TGCAGCGTTGATTTTGCGGGAGGCACTGAAGCTTTCTTT. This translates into CSVDFAGGTEAFF.

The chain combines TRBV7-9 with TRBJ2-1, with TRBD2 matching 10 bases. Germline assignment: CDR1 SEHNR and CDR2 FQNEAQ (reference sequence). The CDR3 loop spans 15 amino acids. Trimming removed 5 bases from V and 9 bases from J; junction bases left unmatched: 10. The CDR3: CASSQTSGIRGEQFF. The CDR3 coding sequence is TGTGCCAGCAGCCAAACTAGCGGGATAAGAGGTGAGCAGTTCTTC.

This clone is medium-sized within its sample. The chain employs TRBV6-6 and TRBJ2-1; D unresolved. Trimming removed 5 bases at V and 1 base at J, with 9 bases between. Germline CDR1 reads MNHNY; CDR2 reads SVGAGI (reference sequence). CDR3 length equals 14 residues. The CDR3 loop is CASSLPGSYNEQFF. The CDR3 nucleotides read TGTGCCAGCAGTCTTCCCGGTTCCTACAATGAGCAGTTCTTC.

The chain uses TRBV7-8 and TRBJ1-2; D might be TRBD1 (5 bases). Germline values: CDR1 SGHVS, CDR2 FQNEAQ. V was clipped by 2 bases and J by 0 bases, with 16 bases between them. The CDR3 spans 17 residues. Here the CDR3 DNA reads TGTGCCAGCAGCTTAAATCGACAGAGACCTCCTAACTATGGCTACACCTTC. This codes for CASSLNRQRPPNYGYTF. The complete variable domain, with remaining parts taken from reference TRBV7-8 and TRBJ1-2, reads GAGVSQSPRYKVAKRGQDVALRCDPISGHVSLFWYQQALGQGPEFLTYFQNEAQLDKSGLPSDRFFAERPEGSVSTLKIQRTQQEDSAVYLCASSLNRQRPPNYGYTFGSGTRLTVV.

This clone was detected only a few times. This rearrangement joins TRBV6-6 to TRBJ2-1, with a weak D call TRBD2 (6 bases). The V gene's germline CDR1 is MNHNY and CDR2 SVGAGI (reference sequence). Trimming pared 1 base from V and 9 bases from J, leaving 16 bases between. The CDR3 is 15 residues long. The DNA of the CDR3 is TGTGCCAGCAGTTACTTTGGGGGAGGAGTCGGTGAGCAGTTCTTC. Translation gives CASSYFGGGVGEQFF.

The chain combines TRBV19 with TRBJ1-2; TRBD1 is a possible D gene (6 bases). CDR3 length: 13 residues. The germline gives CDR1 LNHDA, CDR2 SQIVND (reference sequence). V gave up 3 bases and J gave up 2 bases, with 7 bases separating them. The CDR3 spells CASSMRGNYGYTF. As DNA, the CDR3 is TGTGCCAGTAGTATGAGGGGGAACTATGGCTACACCTTC.

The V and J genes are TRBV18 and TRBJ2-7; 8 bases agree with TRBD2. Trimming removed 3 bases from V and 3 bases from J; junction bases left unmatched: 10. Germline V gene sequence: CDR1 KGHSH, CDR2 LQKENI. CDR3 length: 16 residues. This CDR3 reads CASSPRFVAGGYEQYF. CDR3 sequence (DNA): TGTGCCAGCTCACCCAGGTTCGTCGCGGGAGGCTACGAGCAGTACTTC.

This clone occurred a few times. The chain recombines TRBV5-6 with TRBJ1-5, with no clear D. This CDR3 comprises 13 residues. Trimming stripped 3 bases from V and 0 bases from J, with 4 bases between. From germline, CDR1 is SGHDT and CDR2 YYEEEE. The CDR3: CASSSRSNQPQHF. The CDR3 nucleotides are TGTGCCAGCAGCTCGCGTAGCAATCAGCCCCAGCATTTT.

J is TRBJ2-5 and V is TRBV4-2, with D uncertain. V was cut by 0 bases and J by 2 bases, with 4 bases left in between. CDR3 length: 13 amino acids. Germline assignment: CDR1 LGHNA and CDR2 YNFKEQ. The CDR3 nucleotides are TGTGCCAGCAGCCAAGAGGAGCAAGAGACCCAGTACTTC. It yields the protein CASSQEEQETQYF.